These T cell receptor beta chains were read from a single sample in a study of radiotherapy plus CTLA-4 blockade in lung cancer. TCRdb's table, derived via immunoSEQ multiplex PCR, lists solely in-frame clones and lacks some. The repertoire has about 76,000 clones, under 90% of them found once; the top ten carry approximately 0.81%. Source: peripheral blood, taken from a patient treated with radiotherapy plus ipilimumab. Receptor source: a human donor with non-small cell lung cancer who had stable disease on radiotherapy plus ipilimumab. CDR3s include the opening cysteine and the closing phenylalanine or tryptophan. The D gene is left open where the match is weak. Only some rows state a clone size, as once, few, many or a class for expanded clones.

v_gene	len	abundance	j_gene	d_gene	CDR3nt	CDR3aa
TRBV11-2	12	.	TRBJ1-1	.	TGTGCCAGCAGCGCCCAGAACACTGAAGCTTTCTTT	CASSAQNTEAFF
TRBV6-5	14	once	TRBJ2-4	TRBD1	TGTGCCAGCAGAGTACTCGGACAGGAAAACATTCAGTACTTC	CASRVLGQENIQYF
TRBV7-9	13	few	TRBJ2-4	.	TGTGCCAGCAGCCCGACAGACAAAAACATTCAGTACTTC	CASSPTDKNIQYF
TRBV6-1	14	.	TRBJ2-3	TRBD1	TGTGCCAGCTTCCGGGACAGCAACACAGATACGCAGTATTTT	CASFRDSNTDTQYF
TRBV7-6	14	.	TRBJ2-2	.	TGTGCCAGCAGCTTCGACAGTAACACCGGGGAGCTGTTTTTT	CASSFDSNTGELFF
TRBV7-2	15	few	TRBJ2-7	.	TGTGCCAGCAGCCCGGAGGCTAGACTCTCCTACGAGCAGTACTTC	CASSPEARLSYEQYF
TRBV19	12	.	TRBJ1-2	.	TGTGCCAGTAGTATTAGTAGGGATGGCTACACCTTC	CASSISRDGYTF
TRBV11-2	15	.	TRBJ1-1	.	TGTGCCAGCAGCTCCACAGGATTCATGAACACTGAAGCTTTCTTT	CASSSTGFMNTEAFF
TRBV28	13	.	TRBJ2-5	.	TGTGCCAGCAGTGTAGCGGAACAAGAGACCCAGTACTTC	CASSVAEQETQYF
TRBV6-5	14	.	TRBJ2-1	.	TGTGCCAGTCGGAGGAGGGACTCCTACAATGAGCAGTTCTTC	CASRRRDSYNEQFF
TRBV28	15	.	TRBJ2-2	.	TGTGCCAGCAGTTTAAGGCTCCAGATCACCGGGGAGCTGTTTTTT	CASSLRLQITGELFF
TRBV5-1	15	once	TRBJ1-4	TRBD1	TGCGCCAGCAGCTTGGATGACAGGGGAGTTGGAAAACTGTTTTTT	CASSLDDRGVGKLFF
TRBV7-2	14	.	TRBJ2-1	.	TGTGCCAGCAGCTCCCCGGGCTTATACAATGAGCAGTTCTTC	CASSSPGLYNEQFF
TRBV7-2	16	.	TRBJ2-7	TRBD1	TGTGCCAGCAGCTTAGTGTCACAGGGGGCATTACGCGAGCAGTACTTC	CASSLVSQGALREQYF
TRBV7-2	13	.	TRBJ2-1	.	TGTGCCAGCAGCTTATCCGGACAGAATGAGCAGTTCTTC	CASSLSGQNEQFF
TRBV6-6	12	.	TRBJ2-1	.	TGTGCCAGCAGTTATGTGTCCAATGAGCAGTTCTTC	CASSYVSNEQFF
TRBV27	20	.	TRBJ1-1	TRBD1	TGTGCCAGCAGTTCCAGGGGGTATCGGGGCCAGGTTCAAGCAGACACTGAAGCTTTCTTT	CASSSRGYRGQVQADTEAFF
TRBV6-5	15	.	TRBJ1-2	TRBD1	TGTGCCAGCAGTTACTCGAAAGAGGGGGCTCACGGCTACACCTTC	CASSYSKEGAHGYTF
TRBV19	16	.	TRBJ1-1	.	TGTGCCAGTATCAAGAGGGCATGGGGGATGAACACTGAAGCTTTCTTT	CASIKRAWGMNTEAFF
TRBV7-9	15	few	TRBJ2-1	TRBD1	TGTGCCAGCAGCTTAGGGACAGGACCCTACAATGAGCAGTTCTTC	CASSLGTGPYNEQFF
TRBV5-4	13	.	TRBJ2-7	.	TGTGCCAGCAGCTTGGACAACCTCTACGAGCAGTACTTC	CASSLDNLYEQYF
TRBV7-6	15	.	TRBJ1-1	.	TGTGCCAGCAGCTCACAGGGATCCCCCTCCACTGAAGCTTTCTTT	CASSSQGSPSTEAFF
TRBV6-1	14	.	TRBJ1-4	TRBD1	TGTGCCAGCAGGGGCAGGGGGAAGGGGGAAAAACTGTTTTTT	CASRGRGKGEKLFF
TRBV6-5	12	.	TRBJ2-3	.	TGTGCCAGCACCCCTAATGGAGATACGCAGTATTTT	CASTPNGDTQYF
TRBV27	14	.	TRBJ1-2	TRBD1	TGTGCCAGCAGAAGACAGGGGGCGGCCTATGGCTACACCTTC	CASRRQGAAYGYTF
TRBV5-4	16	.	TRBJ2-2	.	TGTGCCAGCAGCTTGCCCTGGGCCCGGGGCACCGGGGAGCTGTTTTTT	CASSLPWARGTGELFF
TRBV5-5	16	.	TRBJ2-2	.	TGTGCCAGCAGCCCGGGGCAGCGGCTGAACACCGGGGAGCTGTTTTTT	CASSPGQRLNTGELFF
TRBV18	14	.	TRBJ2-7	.	TGTGCCAGCTCACCGGCATCCTTAACCTACGAGCAGTACTTC	CASSPASLTYEQYF
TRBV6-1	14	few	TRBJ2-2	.	TGTGCCAGCAGTAGAACAGTGAACACCGGGGAGCTGTTTTTT	CASSRTVNTGELFF
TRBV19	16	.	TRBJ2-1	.	TGTGCCAGTAGTAATCAGGGAGCGGCAGGCCGAGTAGAGCAGTTCTTC	CASSNQGAAGRVEQFF
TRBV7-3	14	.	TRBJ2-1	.	TGTGCCAGCAGCCCGGGAGCGGATAACAATGAGCAGTTCTTC	CASSPGADNNEQFF
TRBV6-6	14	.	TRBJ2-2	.	TGTGCCAGCAGTCTCCGAGACGCCACCGGGGAGCTGTTTTTT	CASSLRDATGELFF
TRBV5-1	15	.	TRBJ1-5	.	TGCGCCAGCAGCCCCGCGGGATCTAGCAATCAGCCCCAGCATTTT	CASSPAGSSNQPQHF
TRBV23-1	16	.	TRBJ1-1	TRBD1	TGCGCCAGCAGTCAGTACCGGGACAGGGGGGGGACTGAAGCTTTCTTT	CASSQYRDRGGTEAFF
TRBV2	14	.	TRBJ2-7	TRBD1	TGTGCCAGCAGGGGGCAGGGGGCAGGATACGAGCAGTACTTC	CASRGQGAGYEQYF
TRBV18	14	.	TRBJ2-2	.	TGTGCCAGCTCACCATCAGGGATCCCTGGGGAGCTGTTTTTT	CASSPSGIPGELFF
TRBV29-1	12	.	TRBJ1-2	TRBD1	TGTAGGGTACAGGGGGGAATCTATGGCTACACCTTC	CRVQGGIYGYTF
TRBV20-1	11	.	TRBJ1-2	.	TGCAGTGCTATCAGTAACTATGGCTACACCTTC	CSAISNYGYTF
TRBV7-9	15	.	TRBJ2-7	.	TGTGCCAGCAGCAATCCCAGGGACTCATCCTACGAGCAGTACTTC	CASSNPRDSSYEQYF
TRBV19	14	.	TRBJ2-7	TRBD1	TGTGCCAGTAGCACCGGGACAGCACTCTACGAGCAGTACTTC	CASSTGTALYEQYF
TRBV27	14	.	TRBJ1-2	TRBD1	TGTGCCAGCAGACTAATGGGACAGAACTATGGCTACACCTTC	CASRLMGQNYGYTF
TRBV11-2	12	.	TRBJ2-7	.	TGTGCCAGCAGCTCACAGGGATACGAGCAGTACTTC	CASSSQGYEQYF
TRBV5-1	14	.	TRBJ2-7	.	TGCGCCAGCAGCTTGTCTCGGGACTCCTACGAGCAGTACTTC	CASSLSRDSYEQYF
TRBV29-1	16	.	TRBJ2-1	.	TGCAGCGTTGAAAAAGGATGGGGGGCAACCCGTGGTGGGCAGTTCTTC	CSVEKGWGATRGGQFF
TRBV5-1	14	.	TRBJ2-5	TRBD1	TGCGCCAGCAGCCCGGCCCAGGGGGAAGAGACCCAGTACTTC	CASSPAQGEETQYF
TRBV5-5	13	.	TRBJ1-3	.	TGTGCCAGCTTCGAGACAGCCGGAAACACCATATATTTT	CASFETAGNTIYF
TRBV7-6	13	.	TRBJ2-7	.	TGTGCCAGCAGCCCCGGGACTGGCTACGAGCAGTACTTC	CASSPGTGYEQYF
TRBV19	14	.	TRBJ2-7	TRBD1	TGTGCCAGTAGTATTCCAGGGGGCGGTTACGAGCAGTACTTC	CASSIPGGGYEQYF
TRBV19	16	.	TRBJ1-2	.	TGTGCCAGTAGTCTCCTCGGGGGAGAGGCTAACTATGGCTACACCTTC	CASSLLGGEANYGYTF
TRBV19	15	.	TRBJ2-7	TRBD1	TGTGCCAGTAGCCCCGGGACAGGGGGCGGGTACGAGCAGTACTTC	CASSPGTGGGYEQYF
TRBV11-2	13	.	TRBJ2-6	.	TGTGCCAGCGGACCTGCTGGGGCCAACGTCCTGACTTTC	CASGPAGANVLTF
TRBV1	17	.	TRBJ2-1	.	TGCACCAGCAGCTCGCCGGGACTAGCGGCCTCCTACAATGAGCAGTTCTTC	CTSSSPGLAASYNEQFF
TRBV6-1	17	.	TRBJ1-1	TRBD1	TGTGCCAGCAGGGAACGAGGGACAGGGGGCTTTGTCACTGAAGCTTTCTTT	CASRERGTGGFVTEAFF
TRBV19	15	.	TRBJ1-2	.	TGTGCCAGTAGTATTTCCTCAGGACGGAACTATGGCTACACCTTC	CASSISSGRNYGYTF